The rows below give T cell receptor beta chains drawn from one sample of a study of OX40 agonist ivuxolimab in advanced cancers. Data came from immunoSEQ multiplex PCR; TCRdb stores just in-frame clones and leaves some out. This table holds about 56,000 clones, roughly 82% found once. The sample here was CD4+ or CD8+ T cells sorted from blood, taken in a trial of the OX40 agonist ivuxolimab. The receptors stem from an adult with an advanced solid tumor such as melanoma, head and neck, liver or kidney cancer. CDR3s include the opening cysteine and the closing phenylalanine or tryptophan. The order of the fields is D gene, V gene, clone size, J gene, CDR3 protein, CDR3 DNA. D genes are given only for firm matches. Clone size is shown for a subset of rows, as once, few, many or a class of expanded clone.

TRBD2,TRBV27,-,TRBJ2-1,CASSRWGLAGHNEQFF,TGTGCCAGCAGTCGGTGGGGACTAGCGGGTCACAATGAGCAGTTCTTC
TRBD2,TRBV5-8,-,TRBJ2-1,CASSSRRGGGAYNEQFF,TGTGCCAGCAGCTCCCGTCGGGGCGGGGGGGCCTACAATGAGCAGTTCTTC
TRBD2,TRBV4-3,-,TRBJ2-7,CASSQGLAGVEQYF,TGCGCCAGCAGCCAAGGACTAGCGGGAGTCGAGCAGTACTTC
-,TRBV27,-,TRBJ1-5,CASSPWGVSNQPQHF,TGTGCCAGCAGTCCCTGGGGGGTTAGCAATCAGCCCCAGCATTTT
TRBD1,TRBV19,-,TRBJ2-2,CATSPRRGRDTGELFF,TGTGCCACCTCCCCCCGCAGGGGGCGCGACACCGGGGAGCTGTTTTTT
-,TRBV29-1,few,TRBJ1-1,CSVEGGFNTEAFF,TGCAGCGTTGAGGGAGGGTTCAACACTGAAGCTTTCTTT
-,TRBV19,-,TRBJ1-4,CASQRTAGATNEKLFF,TGTGCCAGTCAACGCACTGCGGGGGCCACTAATGAAAAACTGTTTTTT
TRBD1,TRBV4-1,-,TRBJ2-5,CASSQGQGEETQYF,TGCGCCAGCAGCCAGGGACAGGGGGAAGAGACCCAGTACTTC
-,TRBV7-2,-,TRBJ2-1,CASSRKGGREQFF,TGTGCCAGCAGCCGGAAGGGGGGGCGAGAGCAGTTCTTC
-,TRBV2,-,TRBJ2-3,CASSGETRFPDTQYF,TGTGCCAGCAGCGGTGAAACGCGGTTCCCAGATACGCAGTATTTT
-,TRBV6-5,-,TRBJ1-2,CASRADGDYGYTF,TGTGCCAGCAGAGCCGACGGAGACTATGGCTACACCTTC
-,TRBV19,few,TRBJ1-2,CASNPSTRNYGYTF,TGTGCCAGTAATCCCTCGACACGTAACTATGGCTACACCTTC
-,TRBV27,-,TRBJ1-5,CASSFSSSYQPQHF,TGTGCCAGCAGTTTCTCCTCCTCTTATCAGCCCCAGCATTTT
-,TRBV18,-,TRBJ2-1,CASSPISVGREQFF,TGTGCCAGCTCACCGATAAGCGTAGGCAGGGAGCAGTTCTTC
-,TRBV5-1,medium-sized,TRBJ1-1,CASSAVWGGRHEAFF,TGCGCCAGCAGCGCGGTTTGGGGGGGCAGGCATGAAGCTTTCTTT
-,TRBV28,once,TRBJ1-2,CASSSGFYGYTF,TGTGCCAGCAGTTCGGGATTCTATGGCTACACCTTC
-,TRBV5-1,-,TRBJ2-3,CASTLGVGDTQYF,TGCGCCAGCACACTGGGCGTGGGAGATACGCAGTATTTT
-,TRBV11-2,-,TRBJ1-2,CASSLVPDANYGYTF,TGTGCCAGCAGCTTAGTACCAGACGCTAACTATGGCTACACCTTC
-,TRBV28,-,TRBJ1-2,CASWDVTGYGYTF,TGTGCCAGCTGGGACGTGACCGGCTATGGCTACACCTTC
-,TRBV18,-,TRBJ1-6,CASSPGQRDSPLHF,TGTGCCAGCTCACCAGGGCAGCGGGATTCACCCCTCCACTTT
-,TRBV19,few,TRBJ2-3,CASSPPGTPDTQYF,TGTGCCAGTAGTCCCCCGGGGACCCCAGATACGCAGTATTTT
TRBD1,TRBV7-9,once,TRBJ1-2,CASRSQGFYGYTF,TGTGCCAGCAGATCACAGGGGTTCTATGGCTACACCTTC
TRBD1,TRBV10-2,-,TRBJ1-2,CASSADRDGYTF,TGCGCCAGCAGTGCGGACAGGGATGGCTACACCTTC
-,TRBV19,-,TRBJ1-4,CASSIRGTNEKLFF,TGTGCCAGTAGTATTAGGGGAACTAATGAAAAACTGTTTTTT
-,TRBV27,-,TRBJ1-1,CASSFEGRGTEAFF,TGTGCCAGCAGTTTTGAAGGAAGAGGCACTGAAGCTTTCTTT
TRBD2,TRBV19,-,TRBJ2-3,CASSPREETDTQYF,TGTGCCAGTAGTCCCCGGGAGGAGACCGATACGCAGTATTTT
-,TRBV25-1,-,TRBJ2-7,CASKRGGDTYEQYF,TGTGCCAGTAAAAGAGGGGGGGACACCTACGAGCAGTACTTC
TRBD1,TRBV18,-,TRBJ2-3,CASSPSGKTGGTDTQYF,TGTGCCAGCTCACCCTCCGGAAAGACAGGGGGCACAGATACGCAGTATTTT
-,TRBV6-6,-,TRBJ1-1,CASSRRQRGAAEAFF,TGTGCCAGCAGTCGACGACAGCGGGGGGCCGCTGAAGCTTTCTTT
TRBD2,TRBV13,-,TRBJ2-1,CASSAPLAGGFYNEQFF,TGTGCCAGCAGCGCCCCACTAGCGGGGGGCTTCTACAATGAGCAGTTCTTC
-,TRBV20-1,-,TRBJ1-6,CSARSGSPLHF,TGCAGTGCTAGAAGCGGCTCACCCCTCCACTTT
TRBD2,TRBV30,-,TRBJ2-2,CAWSVLGAGPTGELFF,TGTGCCTGGAGTGTACTGGGAGCGGGACCCACCGGGGAGCTGTTTTTT
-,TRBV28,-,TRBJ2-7,CASRQNYEQYF,TGTGCCAGCAGACAAAACTACGAGCAGTACTTC
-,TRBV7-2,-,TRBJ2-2,CASSFHTSTLPGELFF,TGTGCCAGCAGCTTCCACACTTCGACGTTACCCGGGGAGCTGTTTTTT
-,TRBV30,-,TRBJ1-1,CAWSPYPPRTTAGEAFF,TGTGCCTGGAGCCCCTATCCCCCTAGAACAACCGCGGGTGAAGCTTTCTTT
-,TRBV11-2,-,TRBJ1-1,CASSLVRNTEAFF,TGTGCCAGCAGCTTAGTTCGTAACACTGAAGCTTTCTTT
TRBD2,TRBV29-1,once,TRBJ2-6,CSVGGGFSSGANVLTF,TGCAGCGTCGGGGGGGGTTTCAGCTCTGGGGCCAACGTCCTGACTTTC
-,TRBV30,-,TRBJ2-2,CAWRYGYTGELFF,TGTGCCTGGAGATACGGATACACCGGGGAGCTGTTTTTT
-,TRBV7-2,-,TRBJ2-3,CASSLASSTDTQYF,TGTGCCAGCAGCTTAGCCTCTAGCACAGATACGCAGTATTTT
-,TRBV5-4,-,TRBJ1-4,CASSLDLVGEKLFF,TGTGCCAGCAGCTTAGATTTAGTGGGGGAAAAACTGTTTTTT
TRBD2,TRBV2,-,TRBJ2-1,CASSEGLAGVWEQFF,TGTGCCAGCAGTGAGGGACTAGCGGGAGTATGGGAGCAGTTCTTC
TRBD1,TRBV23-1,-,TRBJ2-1,CASARDRGNEQFF,TGCGCCAGCGCTCGGGACAGGGGGAATGAGCAGTTCTTC
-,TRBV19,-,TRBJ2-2,CASTPGVLNTGELFF,TGTGCCAGTACACCAGGGGTCTTGAACACCGGGGAGCTGTTTTTT
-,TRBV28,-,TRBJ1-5,CASSLSFVHQPQHF,TGTGCCAGCAGTTTATCCTTTGTTCATCAGCCCCAGCATTTT
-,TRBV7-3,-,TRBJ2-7,CASSVAGTQNAYEQYF,TGTGCCAGCAGCGTGGCCGGGACCCAGAACGCCTACGAGCAGTACTTC
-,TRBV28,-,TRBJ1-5,CASSFANRDQPQHF,TGTGCCAGCAGTTTTGCGAACCGGGATCAGCCCCAGCATTTT
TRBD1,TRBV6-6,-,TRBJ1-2,CASTGTGYGYTF,TGTGCCAGCACTGGGACAGGCTATGGCTACACCTTC
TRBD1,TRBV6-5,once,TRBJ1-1,CASRTGTGNTEAFF,TGTGCCAGCAGAACCGGGACAGGGAACACTGAAGCTTTCTTT
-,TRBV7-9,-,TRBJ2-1,CASSFSVGEQFF,TGTGCCAGCAGCTTTAGTGTGGGTGAGCAGTTCTTC